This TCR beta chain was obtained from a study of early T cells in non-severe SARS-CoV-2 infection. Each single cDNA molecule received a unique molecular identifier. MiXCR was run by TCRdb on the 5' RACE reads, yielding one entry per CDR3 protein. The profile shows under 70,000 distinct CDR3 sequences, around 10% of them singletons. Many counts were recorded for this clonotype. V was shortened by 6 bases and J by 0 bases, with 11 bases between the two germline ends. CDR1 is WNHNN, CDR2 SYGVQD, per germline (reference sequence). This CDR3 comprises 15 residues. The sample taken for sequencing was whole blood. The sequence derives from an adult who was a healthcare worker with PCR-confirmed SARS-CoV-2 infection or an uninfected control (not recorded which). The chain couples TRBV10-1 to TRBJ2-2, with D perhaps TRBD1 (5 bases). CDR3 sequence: CASRTAGTNTGELFF. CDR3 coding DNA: TGCGCCAGCAGGACCGCAGGGACGAACACCGGGGAGCTGTTTTTT.